This passage covers 9 T cell receptor beta chains from one sample sequenced in a study of patients and donors after allogeneic stem cell transplantation. TCRdb analysed the RT-PCR reads with MiXCR anew, one entry per CDR3 protein. The sample shows 200,000 to 250,000 distinct CDR3 sequences, around an eighth of them seen only once. The specimen was blood, either unsorted or a sorted T cell fraction (not recorded which). These receptors originate from a human donor who was either an allogeneic HSCT recipient or a stem cell or donor lymphocyte infusion donor (not recorded which). It is not recorded whose cells these are; they may come from a transplant donor.

The chain recombines TRBV11-2 with TRBJ1-6; TRBD1 aligns across 12 bases. V gave up 5 bases and J gave up 5 bases; unmatched junction bases: 19. The CDR3 totals 21 residues. CDR1 is SGHAT and CDR2 is FQNNGV in the germline V gene. CDR3 sequence reads: CASSLPSRDRGHVFHNSPLHF. For the CDR3, the DNA is TGTGCCAGCAGCCTTCCGAGCCGGGACAGGGGGCACGTATTCCATAATTCACCCCTCCACTTT. Full variable domain (remainder filled in from reference TRBV11-2 and TRBJ1-6): EAGVAQSPRYKIIEKRQSVAFWCNPISGHATLYWYQQILGQGPKLLIQFQNNGVVDDSQLPKDRFSAERLKGVDSTLKIQPAKLEDSAVYLCASSLPSRDRGHVFHNSPLHFGNGTRLTVT.

The rearrangement joins TRBV11-3 to TRBJ2-1; TRBD1 agrees at 7 bases. After removal of 1 base from V and 6 bases from J, the junction contained 3 bases not matched to a gene. Germline lookup yields CDR1 SGHNT and CDR2 YENEEA. The CDR3 runs to 14 residues. The CDR3 is CASSLGQGRNEQFF. The CDR3 region has the DNA TGTGCCAGCAGCTTAGGACAGGGACGCAATGAGCAGTTCTTC.

The chain recombines TRBV20-1 with TRBJ1-1; D remains unclear. Trimming removed 3 bases from V and 6 bases from J, with 5 bases in between. The CDR3 spans 10 residues. CDR1 and CDR2 from the germline V gene are DFQATT and SNEGSKA (reference sequence). CDR3 amino acids: CSASRPEAFF. CDR3 nucleotides: TGCAGTGCTAGTAGGCCTGAAGCTTTCTTT.

This sequence joins TRBV7-2 and TRBJ2-4; D call uncertain. Trimming pared 1 base from V and 7 bases from J, leaving 2 bases between. Germline lookup yields CDR1 SGHTA and CDR2 FQGNSA. The CDR3 runs 11 residues. The CDR3 loop is CASSLVNIQYF. The CDR3 coding sequence is TGTGCCAGCAGCTTAGTTAACATTCAGTACTTC.

The rearrangement links TRBV12-3 or TRBV12-4 to TRBJ2-1, with a weak D call TRBD2 (6 bases). This CDR3 contains 14 residues. With 3 bases removed from V and 3 bases from J, the gap between germline ends came to 9 bases. CDR3 protein: CASSFGGDYNEQFF. CDR3 DNA: TGTGCCAGCAGTTTTGGCGGGGACTACAATGAGCAGTTCTTC.

This clonotype was observed a handful of times. The chain recombines TRBV11-2 with TRBJ2-2; D is ambiguous. This CDR3 has 15 residues. Germline V gene lookup returns CDR1 SGHAT and CDR2 FQNNGV. V shed 6 bases and J shed 5 bases, with 16 bases lying between them. The CDR3 sequence is CASSFQAVTTGELFF. CDR3 in DNA: TGTGCCAGCAGTTTTCAGGCAGTAACTACCGGGGAGCTGTTTTTT.

This rearrangement joins TRBV18 to TRBJ2-7; D is unresolved. The CDR3 spans 10 residues. V lost 3 bases and J lost 11, with 8 bases in between. CDR1 and CDR2 from the germline V gene are KGHSH and LQKENI. The CDR3 sequence: CASSPGYEYF. The CDR3 DNA sequence: TGTGCCAGCTCACCTGGGTACGAGTACTTC.

This clonotype turned up a few times. The rearrangement uses TRBV6-1 and TRBJ1-5; 7 bases fit TRBD1. CDR1 and CDR2 (germline): MNHNS, SASEGT. With V trimmed by 2 bases and J by 7 bases, 8 bases remained unmatched. The CDR3 is 15 residues long. The CDR3 sequence is CASSEWGQPTQPQHF. The CDR3 DNA reads as TGTGCCAGCAGTGAATGGGGACAGCCTACACAGCCCCAGCATTTT.

The rearrangement links TRBV20-1 to TRBJ1-1; 7 bases map to TRBD1. This CDR3 has 14 amino acids. Germline CDR1 and CDR2: DFQATT and SNEGSKA (reference sequence). V shed 6 bases and J 1 base; nucleotides not matched to a gene: 8. CDR3 protein: CSAKNRGQNTEAFF. The CDR3 DNA follows: TGCAGTGCAAAGAACAGGGGTCAGAACACTGAAGCTTTCTTT.